Listed below are T cell receptor beta chains from one sample, sequenced in a study of T cells in Graves' hyperthyroidism and ophthalmopathy. TCRdb reprocessed the multiplex PCR reads with MiXCR, giving one entry per CDR3 protein. Of a few hundred thousand distinct CDR3 sequences in the sample, roughly 13% are singletons; the top ten hold 5.3%. The sequencing sample was made of blood. Every receptor here comes from a woman aged 18-30 years with Graves' hyperthyroidism. Each CDR3 is given with its conserved first and last residue. The order of the fields is J gene, D gene, V gene, clone size, CDR3 DNA, CDR3 protein. The D gene is left open where the match is weak. The size entry is marked missing in some rows and otherwise reads once, few, many or a size class.

TRBJ1-1 | TRBD1 | TRBV5-6 | few | TGTGCCAGCAGCCCGAACAGGGGTGAGGTGAACACTGAAGCTTTCTTT | CASSPNRGEVNTEAFF
TRBJ1-1 | . | TRBV20-1 | . | TGCAGTGCTAGTAAGGGCGCAGGGCGAATGAACACTGAAGCTTTCTTT | CSASKGAGRMNTEAFF
TRBJ2-1 | . | TRBV15 | many | TGTGCCACCAGCAGAGGTACAGATCCATTCAATGAGCAGTTCTTC | CATSRGTDPFNEQFF
TRBJ2-5 | TRBD1 | TRBV18 | many | TGTGCCAGCTCACCACCCGGACAGGCTGAGACCCAGTACTTC | CASSPPGQAETQYF
TRBJ2-3 | TRBD1 | TRBV7-9 | . | TGTGCCAGCAGCCGGCGACAGGGAGTGTCAGATACGCAGTATTTT | CASSRRQGVSDTQYF
TRBJ2-1 | TRBD1 | TRBV29-1 | many | TGCAGCGTTGTTAGTGACAGGGTCAATGAGCAGTTCTTC | CSVVSDRVNEQFF
TRBJ2-1 | TRBD2 | TRBV28 | many | TGTGCCAGCAGTTTATTACCGGGAGGGCCTCACAATGAGCAGTTCTTC | CASSLLPGGPHNEQFF
TRBJ2-3 | TRBD2 | TRBV7-9 | many | TGTGCCAGCAGCTTACAGACTAGCGCCTTTAGCACAGATACGCAGTATTTT | CASSLQTSAFSTDTQYF
TRBJ2-1 | TRBD2 | TRBV11-2 | many | TGTGCCAGCAGCTTCTACCTAGCGGGACACAATGAGCAGTTCTTC | CASSFYLAGHNEQFF
TRBJ1-6 | . | TRBV12-3/TRBV12-4 | many | TGTGCCAGCAGGTCAGGGCGAAATTCACCCCTCCACTTT | CASRSGRNSPLHF
TRBJ2-7 | TRBD1 | TRBV5-1 | few | TGCGCCAGCAGCTTGGACCAGGGGGTCATCTACGAGCAGTACTTC | CASSLDQGVIYEQYF
TRBJ2-5 | TRBD2 | TRBV27 | many | TGTGCCAGCAGTTCATGGACTAGCGGGAGTGCCCAAGAGACCCAGTACTTC | CASSSWTSGSAQETQYF
TRBJ2-5 | TRBD1 | TRBV28 | many | TGTGCCAGCGCCAGGGGGGAGACCCAGTACTTC | CASARGETQYF
TRBJ2-5 | . | TRBV9 | few | TGTGCCAGCAGTGACGACGGACGAGCCCAGTACTTC | CASSDDGRAQYF
TRBJ2-3 | . | TRBV4-2 | many | TGTGCCAGCAGCCAAGTGGGTGCGAGCACAGATACGCAGTATTTT | CASSQVGASTDTQYF